Sequencing of this T cell receptor (beta chain) was carried out in a study of T cells expressing NK-cell markers. TCRdb re-called the 5' RACE reads; every CDR3 protein appears as one record, without DNA. The table gives roughly 420,000 distinct CDR3 sequences; the top ten clones make up 7.3% of it. The length of the CDR3 is 17 residues. CDR1 and CDR2 from the germline V gene are SGHTA and FQGNSA. This clonotype originated in a woman between 18 and 75 years old in good health. Material: blood T cells: a sorted CD56 or NKG2C T cell subset, CD4+ or CD8+ T cells, or bulk PBMC T cells (not recorded which). This chain connects TRBV7-2 to TRBJ2-3; absent DNA, TCRdb's TRBD1 call cannot be checked. CDR3 sequence: CASSSKGGGAGVDTQYF.